This T cell receptor (beta chain) was identified in a study of blood T cell repertoires in COVID-19. Study information: Acute and convalescent COVID-19 specimens originated in the United States, Italy and Spain. The cDNA or gDNA used as material had been derived from T cells, B-cell-depleted T cells, or PBMCs.

Authors' processing steps: The authors estimated nucleated cell counts from reference gene primer amplification. Sequencing used immunoSEQ multiplex PCR; TCRdb keeps in-frame clones, though not all of them. The D gene and trimming were derived from the DNA, and the V and J assignments and clone size from that table. The data contain tens of thousands of clones, around 91% of them seen just once; the ten biggest clones take up 9.2%. V lost 6 bases, J lost 4 bases, and 7 bases stayed unmatched. Germline-derived CDR1 and CDR2 are MDHEN and SYDVKM. This CDR3 region has 16 residues. This sequence was found in a man aged 45-65 years with active COVID-19. Specimen: peripheral blood. The V call is TRBV28, the J call TRBJ2-3; 13 nucleotides agree with TRBD2. Here the CDR3 reads CASSLGTSGNPDTQYF. The DNA for the CDR3 is TGTGCCAGCAGCCTTGGGACTAGCGGGAACCCAGATACGCAGTATTTT.